Listed below are T cell receptor beta chains from one sample, sequenced in a study of cytomegalovirus exposure and HLA in healthy donors. Sequencing was performed with immunoSEQ multiplex PCR; in TCRdb, only in-frame clones are kept and a portion is missing. The sample has 90,000 to 120,000 clones; 76% are singletons. What was sequenced was PBMCs. All receptors derive from a man aged 18-30 years in good health and CMV-seronegative. CDR3s include the opening cysteine and the closing phenylalanine or tryptophan. The order of the fields is V gene, D gene, clone size, J gene, CDR3 DNA, CDR3 protein. A D gene is named only where the DNA matches it firmly. Only part of the rows carry a size: once, few, many, or a class if the clone is expanded.

TRBV10-3	-	-	TRBJ2-7	TGTGCCATCAGCGAAGTCAGGGTCTCCTACGAGCAGTACTTC	CAISEVRVSYEQYF
TRBV5-1	-	-	TRBJ1-4	TGCGCCAGCAGCTTGCCAGGGGTTGATGAAAAACTGTTTTTT	CASSLPGVDEKLFF
TRBV5-8	-	-	TRBJ2-7	TGTGCCAGCACTGGAGTTTCCTACGAGCAGTACTTC	CASTGVSYEQYF
TRBV25-1	-	few	TRBJ2-7	TGTGCCAGCAGTATGGGGGCGGGGGAGGTTGAGGAGCAGTACTTC	CASSMGAGEVEEQYF
TRBV27	-	-	TRBJ2-2	TGTGCCAGCAGCTACTTCCTAGGGGCCAGAACCGGGGAGCTGTTTTTT	CASSYFLGARTGELFF
TRBV5-1	TRBD1	-	TRBJ1-2	TGCGCCAGCAGCCACAGGGGACCGGGGGTTGGCTACACCTTC	CASSHRGPGVGYTF
TRBV4-3	-	few	TRBJ2-1	TGCGCCAGCAGCCGCTTAGAGGGTTACAATGAGCAGTTCTTC	CASSRLEGYNEQFF
TRBV5-1	-	-	TRBJ2-5	TGCGCCAGCAGCTGGGCGGGTCGGCAAGAGACCCAGTACTTC	CASSWAGRQETQYF
TRBV5-1	-	-	TRBJ1-6	TGCGCCAGCAGCTTGGCCCCGGGGATAGATTCACCCCTCCACTTT	CASSLAPGIDSPLHF
TRBV7-9	-	-	TRBJ2-1	TGTGCCAGCAGCTTAATGAGCCTGAGCTCCTACAATGAGCAGTTCTTC	CASSLMSLSSYNEQFF
TRBV2	TRBD1	-	TRBJ1-2	TGTGCCAGCAGAGGGAGTACGGGACAGAGGACGAGCTACACCTTC	CASRGSTGQRTSYTF
TRBV5-8	-	-	TRBJ1-5	TGTGCCAGCAGCCCCCGCCAGATAAGCAATCAGCCCCAGCATTTT	CASSPRQISNQPQHF
TRBV28	TRBD1	-	TRBJ1-2	TGTGCCAGCAGTCTACCGGGACAGGAGAACTATGGCTACACCTTC	CASSLPGQENYGYTF
TRBV18	-	-	TRBJ1-1	TGTGCCAGCTCACCGGTAGGGGGTGAAGCTTTCTTT	CASSPVGGEAFF
TRBV7-2	TRBD1	-	TRBJ2-2	TGTGCCAGCAGCTTAGAGGGGGCGGTACCCGGGGAGCTGTTTTTT	CASSLEGAVPGELFF
TRBV5-4	-	few	TRBJ1-1	TGTGCCAGCAGCTTACAGGGAGTGAACACTGAAGCTTTCTTT	CASSLQGVNTEAFF
TRBV9	TRBD1	-	TRBJ1-2	TGTGCCAGCAGCGTGACAGGGGGCGCAAATGGCTACACCTTC	CASSVTGGANGYTF
TRBV5-1	-	-	TRBJ1-4	TGCGCCAGCAGCTTGGGGGCAGGGTACGATGAAAAACTGTTTTTT	CASSLGAGYDEKLFF
TRBV4-1	-	-	TRBJ1-3	TGCGCCAGCAGCCAAGCGGCTGGAAACACCATATATTTT	CASSQAAGNTIYF
TRBV2	-	-	TRBJ1-5	TGTGCCAGCGGGGCAGGGGCTAGCAATCAGCCCCAGCATTTT	CASGAGASNQPQHF
TRBV4-1	-	-	TRBJ2-7	TGCGCCAGCAGCCAAACGGGGAGCGAGCAGTACTTC	CASSQTGSEQYF
TRBV5-1	TRBD2	once	TRBJ2-7	TGCGCCAGCAGCATAGGACTAGCGGGCGGAGCCTACGAGCAGTACTTC	CASSIGLAGGAYEQYF
TRBV11-3	-	-	TRBJ1-1	TGTGCCAGCAGCTTCCAGGGAAAGAACACTGAAGCTTTCTTT	CASSFQGKNTEAFF
TRBV5-6	-	-	TRBJ1-3	TGTGCCAGCAGCCAGAGGGAGGAGGGATATTCTGGAAACACCATATATTTT	CASSQREEGYSGNTIYF
TRBV10-2	TRBD1	-	TRBJ1-4	TGCGCCAGCAGGCCAAGCGACAGGGCTAGTGAAAAACTGTTTTTT	CASRPSDRASEKLFF
TRBV6-5	-	-	TRBJ2-7	TGTGCCAGCCGACCCCCTGGGAGGTCTTACGAGCAGTACTTC	CASRPPGRSYEQYF
TRBV7-9	TRBD1	-	TRBJ1-4	TGTGCCAGCAGCTTTTGGGGGACAGCAACTAATGAAAAACTGTTTTTT	CASSFWGTATNEKLFF
TRBV19	-	few	TRBJ1-6	TGTGCCAGCGCGCTATACAGGGCGAATTCACCCCTCCACTTT	CASALYRANSPLHF
TRBV4-1	TRBD1	-	TRBJ1-5	TGCGCCAGCAGCCAATACGGACAGGGAGGTCAGCCCCAGCATTTT	CASSQYGQGGQPQHF
TRBV4-2	-	-	TRBJ2-7	TGTGCCAGCAGCCAAGAGGGAGGGACATTAGCCTACGAGCAGTACTTC	CASSQEGGTLAYEQYF
TRBV28	-	-	TRBJ2-7	TGTGCCAGCAGTCCAGTAGCGCTACTCTACGAGCAGTACTTC	CASSPVALLYEQYF
TRBV6-5	TRBD1	-	TRBJ1-2	TGTGCCAGCAGTTACGGGACAGGGGTTGATGGCTACACCTTC	CASSYGTGVDGYTF
TRBV4-2	TRBD2	-	TRBJ2-7	TGTGCCAGCAGCCAAGATTTCGGGGGGGCCTCATACGAGCAGTACTTC	CASSQDFGGASYEQYF
TRBV6-1	TRBD2	-	TRBJ2-3	TGTGCCAGCAGTGCTTCTAGCGGGGGGTACAGCACAGATACGCAGTATTTT	CASSASSGGYSTDTQYF
TRBV2	TRBD1	-	TRBJ2-1	TGTGCCAGCCTGGGACAGGGTGTTTACAATGAGCAGTTCTTC	CASLGQGVYNEQFF
TRBV12-5	-	-	TRBJ2-5	TGTGCTAGTGGTTTGGTACTAGGACAGACAGGCCAAGAGACCCAGTACTTC	CASGLVLGQTGQETQYF
TRBV4-3	TRBD1	once	TRBJ2-7	TGCGCCAGCAGCCAAGATACCCGACAGGGGGTGAACGAGCAGTACTTC	CASSQDTRQGVNEQYF
TRBV6-5	-	-	TRBJ1-2	TGTGCCAGCAGTTGGAAGGCAGGGGACGGCTACACCTTC	CASSWKAGDGYTF
TRBV5-1	TRBD2	-	TRBJ2-3	TGCGCCAGCAGCTTGGGGAGCGGGGTTGTGACAGATACGCAGTATTTT	CASSLGSGVVTDTQYF
TRBV6-5	TRBD1	-	TRBJ1-1	TGTGCCAGCAGTCAACAGGGGGCGGGGACTGAAGCTTTCTTT	CASSQQGAGTEAFF
TRBV9	-	-	TRBJ2-7	TGTGCCAGCAGCGTAGCGGGGTTAGACTACGAGCAGTACTTC	CASSVAGLDYEQYF
TRBV7-3	TRBD2	-	TRBJ2-5	TGTGCCAGCAGCTTGGGACTAGCGGGGGGACCGGTGGAAGAGACCCAGTACTTC	CASSLGLAGGPVEETQYF
TRBV6-5	-	-	TRBJ1-2	TGTGCCAGCAGGCCACAGGTGTTTGAGGGCTACACCTTC	CASRPQVFEGYTF